The 22 T cell receptor beta chains below were found in one sample sequenced in a study of naive and memory T cell subsets. Regarding the study as a whole: Naive repertoires, especially CD8, held a few larger clonotypes, possibly memory cells re-expressing CD45RA.

Two oligonucleotides, mixed equimolar, formed the beta constant-region primer covering TRBC1 and TRBC2. Nested alpha and beta constant-region primers with the SP2 primer drove four PCR rounds on ligated cDNA. TCRdb used MiXCR to reprocess the UMI-ligation and nested PCR reads, holding one entry per CDR3 protein. This table has about 140,000 distinct CDR3 sequences, 15% to 20% appearing once. No antigens are known for them. The specimen sequenced was naive CD8+ T cells from blood. These receptors all come from a human donor in good health.

The CDR3, as DNA: TGTGCCAGCAGTTACGGTAGGAATGAGCAGTTCTTC. Translating gives CASSYGRNEQFF. V is TRBV6-2 or TRBV6-3 and J is TRBJ2-1; D is undetermined. Trimming took 2 bases from V and 7 from J, leaving 6 bases between them. The CDR3 sequence is 12 residues long. Germline CDR1 reads MNHEY; CDR2 reads SVGEGT.

The chain combines TRBV28 with TRBJ2-5; TRBD2 matches at 15 bases. Per the germline V gene, CDR1 is MDHEN and CDR2 is SYDVKM. The length of the CDR3 is 18 residues. V lost 1 base, J lost 2 bases, and 5 bases stayed unmatched. The DNA for the CDR3 is TGTGCCAGCAGTTTATCGGGACTAGCGGGAGGCTCACAAGAGACCCAGTACTTC. Encoded protein: CASSLSGLAGGSQETQYF.

Regarding this clonotype: Sequence at one end of the junction differs from germline and may be a read error. The chain combines TRBV29-1 with TRBJ1-2; D gene uncertain. This CDR3 is 12 amino acids long. Germline assignment: CDR1 SQVTM and CDR2 ANQGSEA. The CDR3 coding sequence is TGTAGCGTTGAACCCCATGATTATGGCTACACCTTC. This encodes CSVEPHDYGYTF.

A few counts support this clonotype. The V gene is TRBV15, the J gene TRBJ2-2; perhaps TRBD2 as D (5 bases). Per the germline V gene, CDR1 is LNHNV and CDR2 is YYDKDF (reference sequence). Trimming took off 0 bases at V and 3 bases at J, with 11 bases between the two ends. This CDR3 comprises 16 residues. CDR3 protein: CATSREVGSDTGELFF. The DNA for the CDR3 is TGTGCCACCAGCAGAGAAGTGGGGAGTGACACCGGGGAGCTGTTTTTT.

For this clonotype: An end of the junction differs from the germline gene, which may be a read error. The V call is TRBV28, the J call TRBJ2-3; the match to TRBD1 covers 8 bases. The germline V gene encodes CDR1 MDHEN and CDR2 SYDVKM. The CDR3 runs 18 residues. As DNA, the CDR3 is TGTGCCAGCAGTGATGTCCTCGGGGACAGGCGTATCACAGATACGAAGTATTTT. This sequence encodes CASSDVLGDRRITDTKYF.

The chain is built from TRBV5-1 and TRBJ2-1; D unresolved. This CDR3 comprises 14 residues. V lost 3 bases and J 5 bases, leaving 12 bases between the germline ends. From germline, CDR1 is SGHRS and CDR2 YFSETQ. The CDR3 loop is CASSWTESNNEQFF. For the CDR3, the DNA is TGCGCCAGCAGCTGGACGGAATCTAACAATGAGCAGTTCTTC.

V and J are TRBV4-1 and TRBJ2-7, with 8 bases identical to TRBD1. Per the germline V gene, CDR1 is MGHRA and CDR2 is YSYEKL. J was trimmed by 3 bases and V by 3 bases; bases with no gene match: 4. The CDR3 contains 14 residues. The DNA for the CDR3 is TGCGCCAGCAGCCATAGGGACAGGAGCTACGAGCAGTACTTC. Translating gives CASSHRDRSYEQYF.

The chain employs TRBV6-5 and TRBJ2-1; possible D gene TRBD2, 6 bases. The CDR3 covers 15 residues. Germline assignment: CDR1 MNHEY and CDR2 SVGAGI. Trimming cost V 6 bases and J 0 bases, with 12 bases left between them. This chain's CDR3 is CASSRGSSSYNEQFF. The CDR3 region has the DNA TGTGCCAGCAGCCGGGGGTCCAGCTCCTACAATGAGCAGTTCTTC.

This chain uses TRBV20-1 with TRBJ2-5; TRBD2 matches at 9 bases. The germline V gene encodes CDR1 DFQATT and CDR2 SNEGSKA (reference sequence). Trimming at V came to 1 base and at J to 2 bases, leaving 20 bases not matched to a gene. The length of the CDR3 is 20 residues. The CDR3 is CSARGVVAGGPSWGQETQYF. In DNA form, the CDR3 reads TGCAGTGCTAGAGGGGTGGTCGCGGGAGGGCCCTCGTGGGGTCAAGAGACCCAGTACTTC.

The chain joins TRBV28 to TRBJ2-3; 9 nucleotides align to TRBD1. This CDR3 contains 16 residues. CDR1 and CDR2 from the germline V gene are MDHEN and SYDVKM. Trimming took 3 bases from V and 5 from J; bases not matched to a gene: 9. The DNA for the CDR3 is TGTGCCAGCAGTTTGGGACAGGGTTTGGTTCGAGATACGCAGTATTTT. Translating gives CASSLGQGLVRDTQYF.

The chain has TRBV7-9 and TRBJ1-3; 8 bases map to TRBD1. Germline lookup yields CDR1 SEHNR and CDR2 FQNEAQ (reference sequence). CDR3 size: 15 residues. The V segment lost 4 bases and the J segment 1 base; nucleotides outside the gene matches: 3. CDR3 DNA: TGTGCCAGCAGCTCAAGACAGGGGTCTGGAAACACCATATATTTT. Its protein product is CASSSRQGSGNTIYF.

In its sample, this clonotype was seen a few times. The J gene is TRBJ2-7, the V gene TRBV6-2 or TRBV6-3; tentatively, D is TRBD1 (5 bases). The germline V and J ends were trimmed by 9 bases and 4 bases, with 10 bases remaining between them. CDR1 and CDR2 from the germline V gene are MNHEY and SVGEGT. This CDR3 is built from 11 residues. The DNA of the CDR3 is TGTGCCAGTTCGACAGCATACGAGCAGTACTTC. It is translated as CASSTAYEQYF.

The chain combines TRBV6-5 with TRBJ2-2; 10 positions match TRBD1. The CDR3 consists of 14 residues. From germline, CDR1 is MNHEY and CDR2 SVGAGI. Trimming cost V 6 bases and J 4 bases; bases outside gene matches: 2. The CDR3 DNA reads as TGTGCCAGCAGGGGACAGGGGAGCACCGGGGAGCTGTTTTTT. Translating it yields CASRGQGSTGELFF.

This clonotype turned up a few times. The chain links TRBV29-1 to TRBJ2-5; D is undetermined. The CDR3 runs 14 residues. Germline lookup yields CDR1 SQVTM and CDR2 ANQGSEA. The V and J ends lost 2 bases and 5 bases respectively, with 15 bases between them. For the CDR3, the DNA is TGCAGCGTTGAATTGGCAGAAGGTCTGGAGACCCAGTACTTC. Residues: CSVELAEGLETQYF.

This clonotype appeared many times. V is TRBV29-1 and J is TRBJ2-3; a possible D gene is TRBD1 (6 bases). V dropped 4 bases and J dropped 2 bases, with 16 bases sitting between them. CDR1 and CDR2 from the germline V gene are SQVTM and ANQGSEA. CDR3 length equals 15 residues. DNA for the CDR3: TGCAGCGTTGGAGTCAGGGGTGTATCCACAGATACGCAGTATTTT. Translation gives CSVGVRGVSTDTQYF.

This clonotype was seen more than once but under ten times. This sequence joins TRBV27 and TRBJ2-7; TRBD2 is a possible D gene (6 bases). The CDR3 covers 14 residues. V was clipped by 2 bases and J by 0 bases, with 8 bases between them. Looked up from germline, CDR1 is MNHEY and CDR2 is SMNVEV (reference sequence). CDR3 region: CASSLGRTSYEQYF. DNA for the CDR3: TGTGCCAGCAGTTTAGGGAGGACCTCCTACGAGCAGTACTTC.

The genes are TRBV10-3 and TRBJ2-3, with D uncertain. The CDR3 runs to 16 residues. Germline V gene sequence: CDR1 ENHRY, CDR2 SYGVKD. The V gene lost 2 bases and the J gene lost 0 bases, with 12 bases spanning the gap. CDR3 in DNA: TGTGCCATCAGTGAGCCGACCGACACTAGCACAGATACGCAGTATTTT. It codes for CAISEPTDTSTDTQYF.

This clonotype was detected a few times. This sequence joins TRBV23-1 and TRBJ2-1, with a tentative D call TRBD1 (7 bases). TRBV23-1 is an ORF, with its function uncertain. The CDR3 totals 16 residues. Trimming took off 7 bases at V and 7 bases at J, with 23 bases between the two ends. CDR3 in DNA: TGCGCCAGCAACCACCAGGAGGGGGCTAGCAGGAATGAGCAGTTCTTC. This encodes CASNHQEGASRNEQFF.

The sample holds a few counts of this clonotype. V is TRBV28 and J is TRBJ2-7, with unresolved D. CDR1 MDHEN and CDR2 SYDVKM come from the germline V gene. Trimming removed 5 bases from V and 3 bases from J, with 14 bases in between. The CDR3 totals 14 residues. The CDR3 nucleotides are TGTGCCAGCAGTCTCCACGACGGGTTCTACGAGCAGTACTTC. It codes for CASSLHDGFYEQYF.

This chain links TRBV20-1 with TRBJ2-7; 16 nucleotides agree with TRBD2. The ends lost 0 bases at V and 0 bases at J; junction bases unmatched: 5. Germline-derived CDR1 and CDR2 are DFQATT and SNEGSKA (reference sequence). The CDR3 loop spans 18 amino acids. The DNA of the CDR3 is TGCAGTGCTAGAGATGTGGGACTAGCGGGAGGGGGCTCCTACGAGCAGTACTTC. It codes for CSARDVGLAGGGSYEQYF.

The chain uses TRBV6-2 or TRBV6-3 and TRBJ2-1; perhaps D is TRBD1 or TRBD2 (5 bases each). The V end was cut by 6 bases, the J end by 7 bases, with 10 bases between. CDR3 length: 12 residues. Germline loops: CDR1 MNHEY, CDR2 SVGEGT. CDR3 residues: CASSNGANEQFF. DNA of the CDR3: TGTGCCAGCAGCAACGGGGCTAATGAGCAGTTCTTC.

This chain connects TRBV10-3 to TRBJ2-1; tentative D call: TRBD2 (6 bases). The CDR3 consists of 15 residues. Germline V gene data show CDR1 as ENHRY and CDR2 as SYGVKD. V lost 2 bases to trimming and J lost 3 bases, with 11 bases between them. CDR3 loop: CAISEGGIDYNEQFF. Written as DNA, the CDR3 is TGTGCCATCAGTGAGGGGGGGATAGACTACAATGAGCAGTTCTTC.